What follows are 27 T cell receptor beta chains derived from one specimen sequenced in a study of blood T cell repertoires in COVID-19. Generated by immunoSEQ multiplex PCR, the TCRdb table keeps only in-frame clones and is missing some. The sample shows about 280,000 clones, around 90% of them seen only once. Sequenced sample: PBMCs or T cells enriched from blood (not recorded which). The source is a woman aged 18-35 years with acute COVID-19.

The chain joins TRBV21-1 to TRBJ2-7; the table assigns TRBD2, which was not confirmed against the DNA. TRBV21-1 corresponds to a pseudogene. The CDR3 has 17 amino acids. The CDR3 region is CASSPGGRVPPPYEQYF. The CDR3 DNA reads TGTGCCAGCAGCCCGGGGGGTAGGGTACCCCCCCCCTACGAGCAGTACTTC.

The DNA for the CDR3 is TGTGCCAGCTCACGGGCGGGAGATGAGCAGTTCTTC. Translated, it gives CASSRAGDEQFF. This rearrangement joins TRBV18 to TRBJ2-1, with TRBD2 matching over 7 bases. V trimming: 4 bases; J trimming: 8 bases; junction bases outside the gene matches: 2. This CDR3 has 12 residues. Per germline, CDR1 KGHSH and CDR2 LQKENI. The full variable domain, its missing parts supplied by reference TRBV18 and TRBJ2-1, is NAGVMQNPRHLVRRRGQEARLRCSPMKGHSHVYWYRQLPEEGLKFMVYLQKENIIDESGMPKERFSAEFPKEGPSILRIQQVVRGDSAAYFCASSRAGDEQFFGPGTRLTVL.

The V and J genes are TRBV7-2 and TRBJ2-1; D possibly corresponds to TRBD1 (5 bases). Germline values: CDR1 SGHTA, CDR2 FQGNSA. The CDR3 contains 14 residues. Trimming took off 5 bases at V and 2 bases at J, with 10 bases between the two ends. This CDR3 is CASSPRQTYNEQFF. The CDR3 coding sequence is TGTGCCAGCAGCCCACGACAGACCTACAATGAGCAGTTCTTC.

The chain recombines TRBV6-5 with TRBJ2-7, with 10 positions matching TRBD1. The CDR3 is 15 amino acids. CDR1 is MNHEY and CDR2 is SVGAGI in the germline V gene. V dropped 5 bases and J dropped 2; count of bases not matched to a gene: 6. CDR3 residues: CASSPGTGAPYEQYF. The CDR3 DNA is TGTGCCAGCAGTCCCGGGACAGGGGCCCCCTACGAGCAGTACTTC.

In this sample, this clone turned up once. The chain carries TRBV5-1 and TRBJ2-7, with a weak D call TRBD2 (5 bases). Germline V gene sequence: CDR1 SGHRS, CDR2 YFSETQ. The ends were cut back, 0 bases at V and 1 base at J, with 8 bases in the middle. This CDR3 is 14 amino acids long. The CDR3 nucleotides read TGCGCCAGCAGCTTGGGACGGGGATCCTACGAGCAGTACTTC. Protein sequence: CASSLGRGSYEQYF. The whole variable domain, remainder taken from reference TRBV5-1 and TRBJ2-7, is KAGVTQTPRYLIKTRGQQVTLSCSPISGHRSVSWYQQTPGQGLQFLFEYFSETQRNKGNFPGRFSGRQFSNSRSEMNVSTLELGDSALYLCASSLGRGSYEQYFGPGTRLTVT.

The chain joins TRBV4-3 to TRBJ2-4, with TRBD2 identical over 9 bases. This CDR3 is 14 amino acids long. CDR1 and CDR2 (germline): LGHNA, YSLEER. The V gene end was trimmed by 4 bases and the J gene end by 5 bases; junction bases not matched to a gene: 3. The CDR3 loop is CASSPGLAENIQYF. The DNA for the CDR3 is TGCGCCAGCAGCCCGGGACTAGCAGAAAACATTCAGTACTTC.

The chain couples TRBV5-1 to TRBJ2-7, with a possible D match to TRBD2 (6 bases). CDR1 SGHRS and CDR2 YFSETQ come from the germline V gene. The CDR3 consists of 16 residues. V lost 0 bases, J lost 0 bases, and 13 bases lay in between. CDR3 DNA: TGCGCCAGCAGCTTGGTCGGGGGAGCGGGCTCCTACGAGCAGTACTTC. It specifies CASSLVGGAGSYEQYF.

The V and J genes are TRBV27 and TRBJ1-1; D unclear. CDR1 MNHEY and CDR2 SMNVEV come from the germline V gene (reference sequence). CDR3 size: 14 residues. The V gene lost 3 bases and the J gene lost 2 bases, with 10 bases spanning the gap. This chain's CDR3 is CASSFTEQNTEAFF. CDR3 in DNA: TGTGCCAGCAGTTTTACGGAGCAAAACACTGAAGCTTTCTTT.

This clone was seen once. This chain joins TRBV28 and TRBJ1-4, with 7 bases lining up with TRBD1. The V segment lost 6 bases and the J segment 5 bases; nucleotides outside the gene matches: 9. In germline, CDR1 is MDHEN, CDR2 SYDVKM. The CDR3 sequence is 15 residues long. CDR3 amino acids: CASRGSATGNEKLFF. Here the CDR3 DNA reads TGTGCCAGCAGGGGCTCCGCGACAGGGAATGAAAAACTGTTTTTT.

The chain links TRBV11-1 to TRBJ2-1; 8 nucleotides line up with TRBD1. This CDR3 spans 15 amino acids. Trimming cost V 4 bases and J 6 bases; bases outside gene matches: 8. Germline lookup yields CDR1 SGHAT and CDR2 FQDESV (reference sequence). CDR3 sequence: CASSSTTGVGNEQFF. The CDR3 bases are TGTGCCAGCAGCTCTACGACAGGGGTCGGCAATGAGCAGTTCTTC.

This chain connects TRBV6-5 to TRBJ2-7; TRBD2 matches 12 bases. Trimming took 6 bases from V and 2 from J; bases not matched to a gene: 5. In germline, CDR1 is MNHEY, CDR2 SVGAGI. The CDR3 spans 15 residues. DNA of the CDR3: TGTGCCAGCAGCCCCCGGACTAGCGGGGCCTACGAGCAGTACTTC. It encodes CASSPRTSGAYEQYF.

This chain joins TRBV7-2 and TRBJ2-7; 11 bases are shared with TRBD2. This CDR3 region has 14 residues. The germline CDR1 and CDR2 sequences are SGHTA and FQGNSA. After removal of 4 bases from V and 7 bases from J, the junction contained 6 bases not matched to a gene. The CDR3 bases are TGTGCCAGCAGCTCTAGCGGGAGGTTGAGGGAGCAGTACTTC. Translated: CASSSSGRLREQYF.

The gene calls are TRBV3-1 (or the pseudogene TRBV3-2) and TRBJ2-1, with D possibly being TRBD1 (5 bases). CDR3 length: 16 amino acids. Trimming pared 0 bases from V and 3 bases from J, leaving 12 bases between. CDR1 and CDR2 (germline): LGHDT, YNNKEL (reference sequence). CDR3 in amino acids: CASSQEATAFYNEQFF. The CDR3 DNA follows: TGTGCCAGCAGCCAAGAAGCGACAGCCTTCTACAATGAGCAGTTCTTC.

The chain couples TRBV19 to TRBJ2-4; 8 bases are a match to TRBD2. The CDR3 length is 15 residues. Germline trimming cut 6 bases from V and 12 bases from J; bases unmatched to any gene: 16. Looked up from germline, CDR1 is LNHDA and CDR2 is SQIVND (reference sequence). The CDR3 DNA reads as TGTGCCAGTAGCAGTACCGGGACTAGGGGTCGGGATCAGTACTTC. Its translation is CASSSTGTRGRDQYF.

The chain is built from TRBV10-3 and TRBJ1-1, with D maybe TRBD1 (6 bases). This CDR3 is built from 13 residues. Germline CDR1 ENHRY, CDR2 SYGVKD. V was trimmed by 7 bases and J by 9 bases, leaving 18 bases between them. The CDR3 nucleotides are TGTGCCATCACGGGGGGCCCCTGGGAAAAAGCTTTCTTT. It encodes CAITGGPWEKAFF.

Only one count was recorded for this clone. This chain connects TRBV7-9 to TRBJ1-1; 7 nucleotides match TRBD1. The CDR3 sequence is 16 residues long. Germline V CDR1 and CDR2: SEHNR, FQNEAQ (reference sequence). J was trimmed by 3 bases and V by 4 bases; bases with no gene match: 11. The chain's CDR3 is CASSSQGGPGDTEAFF. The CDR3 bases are TGTGCCAGCAGCTCTCAGGGGGGTCCCGGGGACACTGAAGCTTTCTTT.

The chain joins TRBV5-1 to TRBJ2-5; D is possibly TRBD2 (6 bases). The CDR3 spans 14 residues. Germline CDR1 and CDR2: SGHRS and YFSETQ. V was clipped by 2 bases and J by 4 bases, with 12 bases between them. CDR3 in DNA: TGCGCCAGCAGCTTAAGAGACGGGGGAGAGACCCAGTACTTC. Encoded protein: CASSLRDGGETQYF.

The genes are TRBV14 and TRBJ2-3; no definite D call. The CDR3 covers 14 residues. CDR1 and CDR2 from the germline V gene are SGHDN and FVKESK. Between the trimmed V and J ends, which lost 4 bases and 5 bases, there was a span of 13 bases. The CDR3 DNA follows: TGTGCCAGCAGCCCGAATCCAGCGAGAGATACGCAGTATTTT. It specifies CASSPNPARDTQYF.

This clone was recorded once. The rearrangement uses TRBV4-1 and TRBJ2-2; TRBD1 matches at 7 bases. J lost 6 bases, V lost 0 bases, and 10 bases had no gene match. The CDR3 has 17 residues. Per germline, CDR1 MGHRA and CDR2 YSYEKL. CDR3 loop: CASSQEWDSSRPGELFF. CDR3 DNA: TGCGCCAGCAGCCAAGAATGGGACAGTAGCCGCCCCGGGGAGCTGTTTTTT.

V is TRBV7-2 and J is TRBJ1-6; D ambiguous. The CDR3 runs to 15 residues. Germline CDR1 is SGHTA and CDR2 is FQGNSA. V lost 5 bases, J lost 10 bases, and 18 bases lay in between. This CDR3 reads CASSPRRGLYSPLHF. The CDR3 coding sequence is TGTGCCAGCAGCCCGCGCCGAGGATTGTACTCACCCCTCCACTTT.

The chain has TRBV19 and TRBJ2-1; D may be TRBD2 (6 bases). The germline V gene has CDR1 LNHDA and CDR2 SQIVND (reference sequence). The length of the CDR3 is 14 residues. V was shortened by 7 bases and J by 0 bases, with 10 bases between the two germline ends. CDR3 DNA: TGTGCCAGTAAGGAGGGACTCTCCTACAATGAGCAGTTCTTC. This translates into CASKEGLSYNEQFF.

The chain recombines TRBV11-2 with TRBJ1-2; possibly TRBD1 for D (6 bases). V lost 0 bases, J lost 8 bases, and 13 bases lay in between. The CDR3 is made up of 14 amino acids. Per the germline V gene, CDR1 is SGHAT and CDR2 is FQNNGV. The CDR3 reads CASSLDPRGAGYTF. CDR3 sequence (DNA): TGTGCCAGCAGCTTAGATCCTCGGGGGGCGGGCTACACCTTC.

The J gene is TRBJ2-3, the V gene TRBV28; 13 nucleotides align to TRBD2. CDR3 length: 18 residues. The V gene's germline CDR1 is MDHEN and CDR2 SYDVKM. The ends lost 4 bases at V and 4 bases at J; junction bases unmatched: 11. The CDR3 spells CASSSPRTSGRASDTQYF. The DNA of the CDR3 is TGTGCCAGCAGTTCCCCCCGAACTAGCGGGAGGGCATCAGATACGCAGTATTTT.

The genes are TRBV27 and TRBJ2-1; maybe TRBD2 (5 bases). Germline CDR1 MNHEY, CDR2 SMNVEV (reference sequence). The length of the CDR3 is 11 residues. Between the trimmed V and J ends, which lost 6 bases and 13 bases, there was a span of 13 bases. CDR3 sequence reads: CASSVGSRQFF. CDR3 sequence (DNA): TGTGCCAGCAGCGTGGGGAGCCGTCAGTTCTTC.

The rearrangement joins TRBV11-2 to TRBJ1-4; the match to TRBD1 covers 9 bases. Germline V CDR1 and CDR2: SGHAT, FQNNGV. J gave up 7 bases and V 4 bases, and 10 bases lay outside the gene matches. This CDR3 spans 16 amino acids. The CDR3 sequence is CASSSRGQGRGEKLFF. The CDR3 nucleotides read TGTGCCAGCAGCTCAAGAGGACAGGGGAGAGGTGAAAAACTGTTTTTT.

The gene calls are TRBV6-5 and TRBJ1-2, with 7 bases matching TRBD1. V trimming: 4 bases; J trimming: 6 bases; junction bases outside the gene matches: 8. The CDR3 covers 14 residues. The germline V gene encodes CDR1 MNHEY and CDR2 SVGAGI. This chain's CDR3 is CASSLGRTGDGYTF. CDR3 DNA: TGTGCCAGCAGTTTGGGACGGACAGGCGATGGCTACACCTTC.

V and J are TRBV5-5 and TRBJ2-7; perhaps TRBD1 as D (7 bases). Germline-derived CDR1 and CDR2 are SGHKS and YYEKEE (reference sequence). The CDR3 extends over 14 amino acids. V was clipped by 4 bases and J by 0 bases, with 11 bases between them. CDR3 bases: TGTGCCAGCAGCGCGGGACAGATCTCCTACGAGCAGTACTTC. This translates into CASSAGQISYEQYF. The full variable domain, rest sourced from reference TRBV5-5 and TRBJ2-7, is DAGVTQSPTHLIKTRGQQVTLRCSPISGHKSVSWYQQVLGQGPQFIFQYYEKEERGRGNFPDRFSARQFPNYSSELNVNALLLGDSALYLCASSAGQISYEQYFGPGTRLTVT.